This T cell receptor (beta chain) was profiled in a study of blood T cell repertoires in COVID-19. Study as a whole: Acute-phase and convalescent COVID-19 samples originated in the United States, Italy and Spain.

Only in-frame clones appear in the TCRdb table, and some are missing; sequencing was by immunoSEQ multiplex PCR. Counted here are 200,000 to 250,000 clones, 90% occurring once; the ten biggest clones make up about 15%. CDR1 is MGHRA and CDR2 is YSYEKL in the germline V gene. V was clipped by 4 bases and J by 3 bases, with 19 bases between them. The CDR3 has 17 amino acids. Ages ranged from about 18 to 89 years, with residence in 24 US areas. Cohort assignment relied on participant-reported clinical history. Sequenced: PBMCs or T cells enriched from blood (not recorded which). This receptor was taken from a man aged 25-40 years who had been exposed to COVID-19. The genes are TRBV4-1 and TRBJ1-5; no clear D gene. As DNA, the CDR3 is TGCGCCAGCAGCCTCAACAGCTTACCTGCTTCCAATCAGCCCCAGCATTTT. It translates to CASSLNSLPASNQPQHF.